The 26 T cell receptor beta chains given below trace back to one sample, sequenced in a study of graft-versus-host responses after intestinal transplantation. These TCRs are of unknown antigen specificity. Some clones are missing from TCRdb's copy, which holds only in-frame ones; the method was immunoSEQ multiplex PCR. Among tens of thousands of clones, about 89% were seen once, and the ten largest hold roughly 0.37%. The sample in question was unstimulated CD4+ T cells sorted from spleen or lymph node cells, obtained before intestinal transplant. Receptors were obtained from a human donor who received an intestinal transplant.

The chain joins TRBV27 to TRBJ1-2; D is unclear. V was clipped by 2 bases and J by 7 bases, with 17 bases between them. The CDR3 totals 15 residues. Looked up from germline, CDR1 is MNHEY and CDR2 is SMNVEV (reference sequence). The CDR3 here is CASSLDEAGSGGYTF. The CDR3 DNA reads as TGTGCCAGCAGTTTAGACGAGGCGGGTTCGGGTGGCTACACCTTC.

In the case of this clone: The sample contains more than one DNA sequence encoding this CDR3. CDR3 bases: TGTGCCAGCAGTTTCGACAGGGGGGATGGCTACACCTTC. Translated, it gives CASSFDRGDGYTF. The chain combines TRBV2 with TRBJ1-2, with 9 bases fitting TRBD1. The germline CDR1 and CDR2 sequences are SNHLY and FYNNEI. The CDR3 extends over 13 amino acids. V shed 5 bases and J 6 bases; nucleotides not matched to a gene: 4.

The chain carries TRBV23-1 and TRBJ2-5, with 9 bases fitting TRBD1. TRBV23-1 is noted as an ORF with a role that remains uncertain. The CDR3 has 17 residues. J was trimmed by 5 bases and V by 3 bases; bases with no gene match: 13. This chain's CDR3 is CASSQDDRGERGETQYF. The CDR3 DNA reads as TGCGCCAGCAGTCAGGACGACAGGGGGGAGCGTGGGGAGACCCAGTACTTC.

This chain uses TRBV28 with TRBJ1-6; TRBD1 matches at 9 bases. The CDR3 has 16 residues. The ends lost 2 bases at V and 7 bases at J; junction bases unmatched: 6. CDR1 is MDHEN and CDR2 is SYDVKM in the germline V gene. CDR3 DNA: TGTGCCAGCAGTTTACCCCTGACAGGGGGAAATTCACCCCTCCACTTT. As protein: CASSLPLTGGNSPLHF.

This clone appeared once. The chain is built from TRBV10-3 and TRBJ2-2, with D possibly matching TRBD2 (7 bases). The CDR3 is made up of 15 amino acids. Germline V gene sequence: CDR1 ENHRY, CDR2 SYGVKD. The V end lost 10 bases, the J end lost 5 bases, and 20 bases lay between the germline ends. CDR3 in amino acids: CATGGLGIGTGELFF. In DNA form, the CDR3 reads TGTGCCACCGGGGGGCTAGGGATTGGGACCGGGGAGCTGTTTTTT.

The genes are TRBV20-1 and TRBJ2-7; D possibly corresponds to TRBD2 (5 bases). CDR1 is DFQATT and CDR2 is SNEGSKA in the germline V gene (reference sequence). The germline V and J ends were trimmed by 6 bases and 3 bases, with 9 bases remaining between them. The CDR3 is 11 amino acids. The DNA of the CDR3 is TGCAGTGCCGCCGGGAACTACGAGCAGTACTTC. Its protein product is CSAAGNYEQYF.

The gene calls are TRBV6-7 and TRBJ1-5; D possibly corresponds to TRBD1 (5 bases). TRBV6-7 carries the ORF label, with uncertain function. Trimming shortened V by 2 bases and J by 7 bases, and 12 bases separated the two germline ends. CDR3 length: 14 residues. Here the CDR3 reads CASSYGGNRQPQHF. The CDR3, as DNA: TGTGCCAGCAGTTACGGGGGGAATCGCCAGCCCCAGCATTTT.

The rearrangement links TRBV4-2 to TRBJ2-1; 12 bases align to TRBD2. Germline assignment: CDR1 LGHNA and CDR2 YNFKEQ. The length of the CDR3 is 16 residues. The J segment lost 4 bases and the V segment lost 0 bases, leaving 1 base of the junction unmatched. The DNA of the CDR3 is TGTGCCAGCAGCCAAGAAGGGACTAGCGGGTACAATGAGCAGTTCTTC. This translates into CASSQEGTSGYNEQFF.

The rearrangement joins TRBV28 to TRBJ2-2; a possible D gene is TRBD1 (6 bases). Per germline, CDR1 MDHEN and CDR2 SYDVKM. Trimming pared 5 bases from V and 4 bases from J, leaving 8 bases between. The CDR3 spans 13 residues. The CDR3 DNA is TGTGCCAGCAGTATACAGGGCACCGGGGAGCTGTTTTTT. It specifies CASSIQGTGELFF.

The chain links TRBV10-1 to TRBJ2-1; D possibly corresponds to TRBD1 (6 bases). CDR1 is WNHNN and CDR2 is SYGVQD in the germline V gene (reference sequence). The CDR3 spans 15 residues. V lost 3 bases, J lost 6 bases, and 15 bases lay in between. The CDR3 nucleotides are TGCGCCAGCAGTGATATTGTCGGGACAAGCAATGAGCAGTTCTTC. Translation gives CASSDIVGTSNEQFF.

The genes are TRBV11-3 and TRBJ2-7; TRBD1 might be the D (6 bases). The CDR3 totals 15 residues. With 1 base removed from V and 6 bases from J, the gap between germline ends came to 16 bases. The germline V gene has CDR1 SGHNT and CDR2 YENEEA. The CDR3 nucleotides read TGTGCCAGCAGCTTAGCGTCTACAGGGTTCGGCGAGCAGTACTTC. Its protein product is CASSLASTGFGEQYF.

CDR3 sequence reads: CASSGAQPQHF. The CDR3 bases are TGTGCCAGCAGTGGGGCTCAGCCCCAGCATTTT. This rearrangement joins TRBV6-5 to TRBJ1-5; maybe TRBD1 (5 bases). The V end lost 5 bases, the J end lost 6 bases, and 5 bases lay between the germline ends. Germline V lookup: CDR1 MNHEY, CDR2 SVGAGI. There are 11 residues in the CDR3.

The chain couples TRBV7-3 to TRBJ1-1; D perhaps matches TRBD1 (5 bases). This CDR3 is 16 amino acids long. Germline assignment: CDR1 SGHTA and CDR2 FQGTGA. The V gene lost 5 bases and the J gene lost 0 bases, with 16 bases spanning the gap. This CDR3 is CASSPRMGGLNTEAFF. CDR3 in DNA: TGTGCCAGCAGCCCAAGGATGGGGGGACTGAACACTGAAGCTTTCTTT.

The gene calls are TRBV19 and TRBJ1-5, with D unresolved. Germline CDR1 is LNHDA and CDR2 is SQIVND (reference sequence). CDR3 length: 14 amino acids. Trimming removed 3 bases from V and 0 bases from J, with 6 bases in between. CDR3 protein: CASSIFGSNQPQHF. Written as DNA, the CDR3 is TGTGCCAGTAGTATCTTCGGTAGCAATCAGCCCCAGCATTTT.

The chain carries TRBV5-8 and TRBJ2-7, with 8 bases aligning to TRBD1. After removal of 2 bases from V and 2 bases from J, the junction contained 3 bases not matched to a gene. This CDR3 is built from 14 residues. From germline, CDR1 is SGHTS and CDR2 YDEGEE. CDR3 nucleotide sequence: TGTGCCAGCAGCTTCGACAGGGGCACCTACGAGCAGTACTTC. This sequence encodes CASSFDRGTYEQYF.

The V and J genes are TRBV27 and TRBJ1-2; TRBD1 matches at 7 bases. The CDR3 is made up of 16 amino acids. V shed 4 bases and J 4 bases; nucleotides not matched to a gene: 12. Per germline, CDR1 MNHEY and CDR2 SMNVEV (reference sequence). The CDR3 DNA sequence: TGTGCCAGCAGTTGGGGTCGGGACAGATCCCTCTATGGCTACACCTTC. This sequence encodes CASSWGRDRSLYGYTF.

The V and J genes are TRBV29-1 and TRBJ1-1; 8 bases match TRBD1. V lost 4 bases to trimming and J lost 4 bases; unmatched junction nucleotides: 8. Looked up from germline, CDR1 is SQVTM and CDR2 is ANQGSEA. CDR3 size: 14 residues. The CDR3 DNA sequence: TGCAGCGTTGGGTATCGGACAGGGAGCACTGAAGCTTTCTTT. Translating gives CSVGYRTGSTEAFF.

The chain employs TRBV2 and TRBJ2-7, with D tentatively TRBD1 (6 bases). This CDR3 spans 13 amino acids. Germline loops: CDR1 SNHLY, CDR2 FYNNEI. Trimming left V 3 bases short and J 5 bases short, with 11 bases between. Here the CDR3 reads CASSDRGMDEQYF. CDR3 coding DNA: TGTGCCAGCAGTGACAGGGGAATGGACGAGCAGTACTTC.

The genes are TRBV15 and TRBJ2-1, with no clear D. This CDR3 has 16 residues. The V and J ends lost 1 base and 1 base respectively, with 11 bases between them. Germline loops: CDR1 LNHNV, CDR2 YYDKDF (reference sequence). The CDR3 reads CATSRALGSSYNEQFF. The CDR3 DNA follows: TGTGCCACCAGCAGAGCCCTAGGTAGTTCCTACAATGAGCAGTTCTTC.

The chain joins TRBV6-5 to TRBJ1-3; D call uncertain. Trimming stripped 4 bases from V and 3 bases from J, with 16 bases between. The CDR3 covers 16 residues. Germline CDR1 is MNHEY and CDR2 is SVGAGI. The CDR3 DNA reads TGTGCCAGCAGTTCTCTCGACGGGAACTTTGGAAACACCATATATTTT. It yields the protein CASSSLDGNFGNTIYF.

V usage is TRBV9 and J usage is TRBJ2-3, with 10 bases that match TRBD1. With 0 bases clipped from V and 2 bases from J, the junction kept 9 bases outside the gene matches. Per germline, CDR1 SGDLS and CDR2 YYNGEE. There are 18 residues in the CDR3. The CDR3 sequence: CASSVGTGGALLTDTQYF. The CDR3, as DNA: TGTGCCAGCAGCGTAGGGACAGGGGGAGCTCTCCTCACAGATACGCAGTATTTT.

J is TRBJ1-3 and V is TRBV5-1; D possibly corresponds to TRBD1 (6 bases). The CDR3 is 16 residues long. The V and J ends lost 0 bases and 0 bases respectively, with 10 bases between them. Germline V lookup: CDR1 SGHRS, CDR2 YFSETQ. CDR3 bases: TGCGCCAGCAGCTTGGATGGGACACGCTCTGGAAACACCATATATTTT. Translated: CASSLDGTRSGNTIYF.

This chain joins TRBV5-1 and TRBJ2-5; tentative D call: TRBD2 (7 bases). The V and J ends lost 0 bases and 5 bases respectively, with 20 bases between them. The CDR3 has 17 residues. Germline V gene data show CDR1 as SGHRS and CDR2 as YFSETQ. CDR3 amino acids: CASSLGDFRGAGETQYF. The CDR3, as DNA: TGCGCCAGCAGCTTGGGAGACTTTCGGGGGGCCGGTGAGACCCAGTACTTC.

This clone was found once. V and J are TRBV18 and TRBJ1-1, with 7 bases lining up with TRBD1. CDR1 and CDR2 from the germline V gene are KGHSH and LQKENI. The CDR3 loop spans 17 amino acids. V shed 3 bases, J shed 2 bases, and the junction held 12 bases outside the gene matches. Written as DNA, the CDR3 is TGTGCCAGCTCACCGGCAGGGCTAGGACAGGTTAACACTGAAGCTTTCTTT. This translates into CASSPAGLGQVNTEAFF.

This rearrangement joins TRBV18 to TRBJ2-5, with a weak D call TRBD1 (6 bases). Germline V lookup: CDR1 KGHSH, CDR2 LQKENI. The CDR3 is 13 amino acids. The V and J ends lost 3 bases and 5 bases respectively, with 10 bases between them. Here the CDR3 DNA reads TGTGCCAGCTCACCCCTGAGGGGGGAGACCCAGTACTTC. This codes for CASSPLRGETQYF.

As for this clone: Relative to the germline gene, one junction end is altered; a read error may explain this. V usage is TRBV29-1 and J usage is TRBJ2-2, with a possible D match to TRBD1 (7 bases). The CDR3 extends over 16 amino acids. Germline V lookup: CDR1 SQVTM, CDR2 ANQGSEA. CDR3 sequence (DNA): TGCAGCGTTAAAGAGACAGGGACTTCCAACACCGGGGAGCTGTTTTTT. It translates to CSVKETGTSNTGELFF.